This section outlines one T cell receptor beta chain sequence together with its context. Antigen specificity is unknown. This record belongs to a study of beta chain features in type 1 diabetes. Study-wide background: Examination of sorted cells across all samples involved 98,000,000 or so cells. General study results and limits: Type 1 diabetes patients had moderately but significantly shorter TCRB CDR3s in all four CD4+ subsets.

Expressed TCRB transcripts were sequenced because the isolated RNA had all been reverse transcribed beforehand. Libraries were prepared by immunoSEQ multiplex PCR; TCRdb keeps only in-frame clonotypes and omits some of them. In the table there are approximately 730,000 clones, 13% of which are singletons. The trim removed 6 bases at V and 7 bases at J, leaving 11 bases unmatched. CDR1 and CDR2 (germline): MNHEY, SMNVEV (reference sequence). The CDR3 loop spans 14 amino acids. This TCR derives from a man younger than 30 with type 1 diabetes. The V call is TRBV27, the J call TRBJ2-7, with TRBD1 identical over 8 bases. Sequenced sample: naive CD4+ T cells from blood. CDR3 nucleotides: TGTGCCAGCAGCCCCAGGGGGCTCCTCTTAGAGCAGTACTTC. It translates to CASSPRGLLLEQYF.